A single sample is the source of the 27 T cell receptor beta chains below, sequenced in a study of cytomegalovirus exposure and HLA in healthy donors. PCR was performed using 60 Vbeta and 13 Jbeta primers. Clones were read by immunoSEQ multiplex PCR, and TCRdb kept only the in-frame ones, dropping some. The table includes 150,000 to 200,000 clones, approximately 70% detected once. Sequenced sample: PBMCs. The receptors were gathered from a middle-aged man in good health and CMV-seropositive.

The chain couples TRBV29-1 to TRBJ2-5; 11 nucleotides agree with TRBD2. There are 15 residues in the CDR3. Germline V gives CDR1 SQVTM, CDR2 ANQGSEA. Unmatched junction bases numbered 6, after V lost 2 bases and J lost 4 bases. CDR3 DNA: TGCAGCGTTGAACGCCTAGCGGGGGGTGGAGAGACCCAGTACTTC. It codes for CSVERLAGGGETQYF.

The V and J genes are TRBV5-1 and TRBJ1-6; perhaps TRBD1 as D (6 bases). From germline, CDR1 is SGHRS and CDR2 YFSETQ. V was shortened by 4 bases and J by 8 bases, with 22 bases between the two germline ends. The CDR3 sequence is 17 residues long. Written as DNA, the CDR3 is TGCGCCAGCAGCGGGGACACAGGAATCCGCATGGATTCACCCCTCCACTTT. Protein sequence: CASSGDTGIRMDSPLHF.

The rearrangement uses TRBV4-1 and TRBJ2-4; 7 positions match TRBD1. Germline CDR1 MGHRA, CDR2 YSYEKL. This CDR3 contains 18 residues. Unmatched junction bases numbered 15, after V lost 5 bases and J lost 2 bases. For the CDR3, the DNA is TGCGCCAGCAGCTCCCGGGACAGCAGATTGGTTACCAAAAACATTCAGTACTTC. Its translation is CASSSRDSRLVTKNIQYF.

This sequence joins TRBV27 and TRBJ2-1; 9 bases align to TRBD2. The germline gives CDR1 MNHEY, CDR2 SMNVEV (reference sequence). V was pared by 6 bases and J by 8 bases, with 23 bases of the junction left unmatched. The length of the CDR3 is 19 residues. The CDR3 nucleotides are TGTGCCAGCAGCCCTAGGACTAGCGAGGGGCTTACTATCTCCTATGAGCAGTTCTTC. Its protein is CASSPRTSEGLTISYEQFF.

This chain connects TRBV9 to TRBJ2-1, with TRBD2 matching 11 bases. The CDR3 is 15 residues long. J was trimmed by 7 bases and V by 0 bases; bases with no gene match: 3. Per germline, CDR1 SGDLS and CDR2 YYNGEE. CDR3 protein: CASSVGASGGNEQFF. The CDR3 DNA reads TGTGCCAGCAGCGTAGGGGCTAGCGGGGGGAATGAGCAGTTCTTC.

This clone was detected a few times. This rearrangement joins TRBV6-5 to TRBJ2-7; weak D call: TRBD2 (5 bases). Trimming cost V 5 bases and J 0 bases, with 11 bases left between them. The CDR3 loop spans 14 amino acids. Germline CDR1 MNHEY, CDR2 SVGAGI. The CDR3 DNA reads TGTGCCAGCAGTGTCACTAGAAGCTCCTACGAGCAGTACTTC. It encodes CASSVTRSSYEQYF.

The chain is built from TRBV19 and TRBJ1-5; TRBD1 matches 8 bases. Unmatched junction bases numbered 4, after V lost 7 bases and J lost 5 bases. CDR1 is LNHDA and CDR2 is SQIVND in the germline V gene (reference sequence). The CDR3 runs 13 residues. CDR3: CASTDRGHQPQHF. CDR3 nucleotide sequence: TGTGCCAGTACAGACAGGGGCCATCAGCCCCAGCATTTT.

J is TRBJ1-1 and V is TRBV29-1; TRBD1 might be the D (5 bases). The CDR3 extends over 14 amino acids. The ends were cut back, 7 bases at V and 3 bases at J, with 18 bases in the middle. Germline CDR1 is SQVTM and CDR2 is ANQGSEA. The chain's CDR3 is CSARGAGKDTEAFF. The CDR3, as DNA: TGCAGCGCCAGAGGTGCAGGGAAGGACACTGAAGCTTTCTTT.

This clone appeared a few times. CDR3 protein: CASSGTGDGYTF. The CDR3 DNA sequence: TGTGCCAGCAGTGGGACAGGGGATGGCTACACCTTC. This sequence joins TRBV6-5 and TRBJ1-2; 10 bases are a match to TRBD1. J was trimmed by 6 bases and V by 5 bases; bases with no gene match: 0. Germline assignment: CDR1 MNHEY and CDR2 SVGAGI. The CDR3 is 12 amino acids.

The genes are TRBV30 and TRBJ1-6; the D gene is possibly TRBD1 (5 bases). This CDR3 is 13 amino acids long. Germline CDR1 GTSNPN, CDR2 SVGIG (reference sequence). Trimming took 0 bases from V and 10 from J, leaving 10 bases between them. The CDR3 protein is CAWSVGGASPLHF. The CDR3 DNA follows: TGTGCCTGGAGTGTAGGAGGGGCATCACCCCTCCACTTT.

This clone has more than one count but fewer than ten. The rearrangement uses TRBV4-3 and TRBJ1-2; a possible D gene is TRBD1 (6 bases). Trimming took off 0 bases at V and 4 bases at J, with 12 bases between the two ends. In germline, CDR1 is LGHNA, CDR2 YSLEER. CDR3 size: 15 residues. The DNA for the CDR3 is TGCGCCAGCAGCCAAGATCAGGGAGGGGGCTATGGCTACACCTTC. As protein: CASSQDQGGGYGYTF.

The rearrangement uses TRBV5-1 and TRBJ2-5, with 9 bases fitting TRBD2. TRBJ2-7 explains the end of the DNA better; the J call may be wrong. Germline V gene sequence: CDR1 SGHRS, CDR2 YFSETQ. CDR3 size: 15 residues. DNA of the CDR3: TGCGCCAGCAGCTTGGTAGCGGGGGCCCACTACGAGCAGTACTTC. Protein: CASSLVAGAHYEQYF.

This clone showed up just once. The gene calls are TRBV7-2 and TRBJ1-5; D gene uncertain. Trimming removed 1 base from V and 7 bases from J, with 14 bases in between. This CDR3 spans 15 amino acids. The germline CDR1 and CDR2 sequences are SGHTA and FQGNSA. DNA for the CDR3: TGTGCCAGCAGCTTAGGGCCTCGGTCCAGGCAGCCCCAGCATTTT. Translation: CASSLGPRSRQPQHF.

This clone was seen a handful of times. The chain has TRBV9 and TRBJ1-3; TRBD1 aligns across 10 bases. The V segment lost 2 bases and the J segment 2 bases; nucleotides outside the gene matches: 1. Germline CDR1 is SGDLS and CDR2 is YYNGEE. CDR3 length equals 15 residues. CDR3 region: CASSVDRGPGNTIYF. The DNA of the CDR3 is TGTGCCAGCAGCGTTGACAGGGGGCCTGGAAACACCATATATTTT.

This clone was observed a few times. This rearrangement joins TRBV4-2 to TRBJ1-6, with 9 bases aligning to TRBD1. Unmatched junction bases numbered 6, after V lost 4 bases and J lost 8 bases. The CDR3 has 15 residues. CDR1 and CDR2 from the germline V gene are LGHNA and YNFKEQ. The CDR3 nucleotides read TGTGCCAGCAGCCGTAGGGGACAGGGTGATTCACCCCTCCACTTT. Encoded protein: CASSRRGQGDSPLHF.

The chain combines TRBV19 with TRBJ2-3, with 7 bases lining up with TRBD1. The V gene end was trimmed by 8 bases and the J gene end by 2 bases; junction bases not matched to a gene: 7. From germline, CDR1 is LNHDA and CDR2 SQIVND (reference sequence). CDR3 length: 14 residues. The CDR3 spells CASAGQVPTDTQYF. In DNA form, the CDR3 reads TGTGCCAGTGCCGGACAGGTGCCCACAGATACGCAGTATTTT.

J is TRBJ2-3 and V is TRBV10-3, with 9 bases matching TRBD2. The CDR3 is 14 residues long. The germline V gene encodes CDR1 ENHRY and CDR2 SYGVKD. J gave up 5 bases and V 8 bases, and 8 bases lay outside the gene matches. The CDR3 here is CAIRRAGGGDTQYF. In DNA, the CDR3 is TGTGCCATCCGGAGGGCGGGGGGGGGAGATACGCAGTATTTT.

The chain has TRBV5-1 and TRBJ2-1; D perhaps matches TRBD2 (6 bases). The CDR3 spans 16 residues. The V end lost 0 bases, the J end lost 3 bases, and 13 bases lay between the germline ends. Looked up from germline, CDR1 is SGHRS and CDR2 is YFSETQ. In DNA form, the CDR3 reads TGCGCCAGCAGCTTGGGGGGGGTCAAACACTACAATGAGCAGTTCTTC. It codes for CASSLGGVKHYNEQFF.

This clone was counted between two and nine times. The chain employs TRBV2 and TRBJ2-2; 7 bases agree with TRBD1. CDR3 size: 14 residues. Per germline, CDR1 SNHLY and CDR2 FYNNEI. V gave up 6 bases and J gave up 2 bases; unmatched junction bases: 3. The CDR3 sequence: CASRYRGNTGELFF. DNA for the CDR3: TGTGCCAGCAGGTACAGGGGTAACACCGGGGAGCTGTTTTTT.

V gene TRBV7-9 combines with J gene TRBJ2-1, with 7 bases matching TRBD1. V was pared by 5 bases and J by 2 bases, with 6 bases of the junction left unmatched. This CDR3 is built from 15 residues. CDR1 and CDR2 (germline): SEHNR, FQNEAQ (reference sequence). The CDR3 DNA is TGTGCCAGCAGCCGGGACAGTGGGGCCTACAATGAGCAGTTCTTC. This sequence encodes CASSRDSGAYNEQFF.

V usage is TRBV19 and J usage is TRBJ1-2, with TRBD1 matching over 8 bases. The CDR3 loop spans 15 amino acids. Germline values: CDR1 LNHDA, CDR2 SQIVND (reference sequence). V shed 7 bases, J shed 8 bases, and the junction held 15 bases outside the gene matches. CDR3 amino acids: CASTRSQGQAGGYTF. The CDR3 DNA follows: TGTGCCAGTACCCGATCCCAGGGACAGGCGGGGGGCTACACCTTC. Complete variable domain (other parts from reference TRBV19 and TRBJ1-2): DGGITQSPKYLFRKEGQNVTLSCEQNLNHDAMYWYRQDPGQGLRLIYYSQIVNDFQKGDIAEGYSVSREKKESFPLTVTSAQKNPTAFYLCASTRSQGQAGGYTFGSGTRLTVV.

This sequence joins TRBV7-2 and TRBJ2-2; 9 nucleotides align to TRBD2. Germline V lookup: CDR1 SGHTA, CDR2 FQGNSA. Germline trimming cut 5 bases from V and 5 bases from J; bases unmatched to any gene: 12. The CDR3 length is 17 residues. As DNA, the CDR3 is TGTGCCAGCAGCCCCCCGGGGCGCGGGGGGGCGACCGGGGAGCTGTTTTTT. Its translation: CASSPPGRGGATGELFF.

V and J are TRBV7-2 and TRBJ1-2, with 8 bases fitting TRBD1. V gave up 4 bases and J gave up 6 bases; unmatched junction bases: 10. The CDR3 runs 15 residues. The germline CDR1 and CDR2 sequences are SGHTA and FQGNSA. CDR3 protein: CASSSVGQARDGYTF. CDR3 DNA: TGTGCCAGCAGCTCCGTGGGACAGGCTAGGGATGGCTACACCTTC.

The chain uses TRBV28 and TRBJ1-3, with 8 bases lining up with TRBD1. The V segment lost 8 bases and the J segment 4 bases; nucleotides outside the gene matches: 10. CDR3 length: 15 amino acids. Germline CDR1 MDHEN, CDR2 SYDVKM. CDR3 bases: TGTGCCAGCTGGGAAGCCGGGACAGGAGGAAACACCATATATTTT. Translating gives CASWEAGTGGNTIYF.

V gene TRBV19 combines with J gene TRBJ1-1; TRBD1 aligns across 7 bases. After removal of 0 bases from V and 1 base from J, the junction contained 2 bases not matched to a gene. Per the germline V gene, CDR1 is LNHDA and CDR2 is SQIVND (reference sequence). The CDR3 spans 15 residues. As DNA, the CDR3 is TGTGCCAGTAGTATAGAAGGACAGGCGAACACTGAAGCTTTCTTT. Protein sequence: CASSIEGQANTEAFF.

This clone was detected a few times. The rearrangement uses TRBV27 and TRBJ2-7, with 7 nucleotides matching TRBD2. The length of the CDR3 is 15 residues. The germline V gene has CDR1 MNHEY and CDR2 SMNVEV (reference sequence). V was pared by 1 base and J by 1 base, with 4 bases of the junction left unmatched. This CDR3 is CASSLWGGKSYEQYF. The CDR3 region has the DNA TGTGCCAGCAGTTTATGGGGGGGAAAATCCTACGAGCAGTACTTC.

The chain has TRBV19 and TRBJ1-2, with D possibly matching TRBD1 (5 bases). With 5 bases removed from V and 4 bases from J, the gap between germline ends came to 11 bases. The V gene's germline CDR1 is LNHDA and CDR2 SQIVND (reference sequence). This CDR3 region has 13 residues. The CDR3 here is CASSEGGVYGYTF. The CDR3 DNA reads TGTGCCAGTAGTGAAGGAGGGGTCTATGGCTACACCTTC.